The 9 T cell receptor beta chains in this list originate from one sample, sequenced in a study of long-term antiretroviral therapy in people with HIV. Version v3.0 of the immunoSEQ assay ran at survey level. Generated by immunoSEQ multiplex PCR, the TCRdb table keeps only in-frame clones and is missing some. The sample gives about 28,000 clones, roughly 87% of which show up once; approximately 1% is in the top ten. The source material was unsorted PBMCs, sampled 2 years after starting antiretroviral therapy. Every receptor here comes from a man in his fifties with HIV.

V gene TRBV7-2 combines with J gene TRBJ2-7; the match to TRBD2 covers 9 bases. Germline V lookup: CDR1 SGHTA, CDR2 FQGNSA. The V and J ends lost 2 bases and 1 base, in that order; junction bases with no gene match: 9. This CDR3 contains 17 residues. In DNA form, the CDR3 reads TGTGCCAGCAGCTTAATGACACGGCTAGCGGGGTCCTACGAGCAGTACTTC. It yields the protein CASSLMTRLAGSYEQYF. The whole variable domain, filled in from reference TRBV7-2 and TRBJ2-7, reads GAGVSQSPSNKVTEKGKDVELRCDPISGHTALYWYRQSLGQGLEFLIYFQGNSAPDKSGLPSDRFSAERTGGSVSTLTIQRTQQEDSAVYLCASSLMTRLAGSYEQYFGPGTRLTVT.

The genes are TRBV19 and TRBJ1-5; tentative D call: TRBD1 (6 bases). This CDR3 has 15 amino acids. Trimming pared 7 bases from V and 4 bases from J, leaving 17 bases between. Germline V gives CDR1 LNHDA, CDR2 SQIVND (reference sequence). In nucleotides, the CDR3 is TGTGCCAGTACCCTGGACAGTTTGAGGAATCAGCCCCAGCATTTT. Amino acid sequence: CASTLDSLRNQPQHF.

The rearrangement links TRBV18 to TRBJ2-7; D is undetermined. Germline loops: CDR1 KGHSH, CDR2 LQKENI. CDR3 length: 15 amino acids. Trimming shortened V by 6 bases and J by 0 bases, and 15 bases separated the two germline ends. The CDR3 DNA follows: TGTGCCAGCTCTTCAGCAACAAAACTCTCCTACGAGCAGTACTTC. The encoded protein is CASSSATKLSYEQYF.

This chain links TRBV5-4 with TRBJ1-1; 10 nucleotides agree with TRBD1. Looked up from germline, CDR1 is SGHNT and CDR2 is YYREEE (reference sequence). The CDR3 covers 14 residues. V dropped 4 bases and J dropped 5; count of bases not matched to a gene: 5. The CDR3 spells CASSDKDRGTEAFF. CDR3 nucleotide sequence: TGTGCCAGCAGCGATAAGGACAGGGGGACTGAAGCTTTCTTT.

The V call is TRBV9, the J call TRBJ2-3, with D possibly being TRBD2 (6 bases). This CDR3 is built from 16 residues. V was clipped by 3 bases and J by 1 base, with 15 bases between them. Germline V lookup: CDR1 SGDLS, CDR2 YYNGEE. In nucleotides, the CDR3 is TGTGCCAGCAGCGAAGGGGACTTGAGGGGCACAGATACGCAGTATTTT. Encoded protein: CASSEGDLRGTDTQYF.

The chain is built from TRBV11-2 and TRBJ1-1; D is uncertain. V was cut by 3 bases and J by 5 bases, with 19 bases left in between. There are 16 residues in the CDR3. Per the germline V gene, CDR1 is SGHAT and CDR2 is FQNNGV. CDR3 region: CASSLGPGSEVTEAFF. The CDR3 nucleotides read TGTGCCAGCAGCTTGGGTCCGGGTTCGGAGGTTACTGAAGCTTTCTTT.

The chain couples TRBV27 to TRBJ2-3, with TRBD2 identical over 11 bases. The CDR3 runs 18 residues. V dropped 4 bases and J dropped 6; count of bases not matched to a gene: 15. Looked up from germline, CDR1 is MNHEY and CDR2 is SMNVEV (reference sequence). The CDR3 protein is CASSSLTLAGGKGDTQYF. The CDR3 DNA reads as TGTGCCAGCAGTTCACTAACCTTAGCGGGGGGGAAGGGGGATACGCAGTATTTT.

V gene TRBV28 combines with J gene TRBJ2-7; 7 bases agree with TRBD1. The CDR3 consists of 14 residues. Germline V gene sequence: CDR1 MDHEN, CDR2 SYDVKM. J lost 1 base, V lost 5 bases, and 5 bases had no gene match. This CDR3 reads CASSTPGQSYEQYF. DNA of the CDR3: TGTGCCAGCAGTACGCCGGGACAGTCCTACGAGCAGTACTTC.

The chain is built from TRBV7-2 and TRBJ1-1, with TRBD1 matching 7 bases. The J segment lost 1 base and the V segment lost 5 bases, leaving 7 bases of the junction unmatched. CDR1 is SGHTA and CDR2 is FQGNSA in the germline V gene. The CDR3 has 15 amino acids. The CDR3 sequence is CASSPDRAPNTEAFF. The CDR3 DNA is TGTGCCAGCAGCCCAGACAGGGCCCCGAACACTGAAGCTTTCTTT.